The T cell receptor (beta chain) under discussion was sequenced for a study of blood T cell repertoires in COVID-19. Study overall: Acute and convalescent COVID-19 samples came from the United States, Italy and Spain. PBMCs, B-cell-depleted T cells, or T cells provided the cDNA or gDNA that made up the material.

In the original processing: Estimates of nucleated cell counts were drawn from the amplification of reference gene primers. Sequenced by immunoSEQ multiplex PCR; TCRdb stores in-frame clones only, minus some. Clonal size and the V and J genes are those of that table, whereas D and trimming came from the DNA. Seen here are about 70,000 clones, 75% to 90% observed once, and the top ten hold approximately 5.6%. CDR1 MDHEN and CDR2 SYDVKM come from the germline V gene. The CDR3 covers 16 residues. The V gene lost 5 bases and the J gene lost 6 bases, with 20 bases spanning the gap. This clone appeared a few times.

The chain links TRBV28 to TRBJ2-4; no firm D call. The specimen was peripheral blood. This receptor was taken from a man in his forties or fifties with active COVID-19. CDR3 loop: CASSLDSTSLGNIQYF. CDR3 coding DNA: TGTGCCAGCAGTCTCGACTCTACGAGCCTGGGAAACATTCAGTACTTC.